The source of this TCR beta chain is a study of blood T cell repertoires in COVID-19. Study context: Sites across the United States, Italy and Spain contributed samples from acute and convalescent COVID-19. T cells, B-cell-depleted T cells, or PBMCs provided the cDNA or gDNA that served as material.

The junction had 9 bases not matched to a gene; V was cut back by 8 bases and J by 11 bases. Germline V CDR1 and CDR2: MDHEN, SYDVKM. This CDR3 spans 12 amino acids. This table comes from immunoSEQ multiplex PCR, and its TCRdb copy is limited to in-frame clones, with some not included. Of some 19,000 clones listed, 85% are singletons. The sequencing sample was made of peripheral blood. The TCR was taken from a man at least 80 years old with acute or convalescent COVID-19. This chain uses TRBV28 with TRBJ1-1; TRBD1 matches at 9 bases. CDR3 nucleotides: TGTGCCAGCGGACAGGGGAGGGTTGGTGCTTTCTTT. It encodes CASGQGRVGAFF.